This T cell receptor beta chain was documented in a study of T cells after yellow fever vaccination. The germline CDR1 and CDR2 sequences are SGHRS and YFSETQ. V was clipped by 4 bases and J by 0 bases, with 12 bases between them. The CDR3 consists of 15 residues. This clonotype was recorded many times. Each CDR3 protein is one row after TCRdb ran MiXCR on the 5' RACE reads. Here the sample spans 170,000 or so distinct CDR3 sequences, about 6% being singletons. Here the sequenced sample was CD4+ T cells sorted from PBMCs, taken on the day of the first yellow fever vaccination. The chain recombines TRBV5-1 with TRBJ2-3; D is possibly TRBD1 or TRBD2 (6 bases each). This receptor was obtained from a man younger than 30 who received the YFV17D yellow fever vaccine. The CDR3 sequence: CASSPWGASTDTQYF. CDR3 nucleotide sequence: TGCGCCAGCAGCCCGTGGGGGGCCAGCACAGATACGCAGTATTTT.